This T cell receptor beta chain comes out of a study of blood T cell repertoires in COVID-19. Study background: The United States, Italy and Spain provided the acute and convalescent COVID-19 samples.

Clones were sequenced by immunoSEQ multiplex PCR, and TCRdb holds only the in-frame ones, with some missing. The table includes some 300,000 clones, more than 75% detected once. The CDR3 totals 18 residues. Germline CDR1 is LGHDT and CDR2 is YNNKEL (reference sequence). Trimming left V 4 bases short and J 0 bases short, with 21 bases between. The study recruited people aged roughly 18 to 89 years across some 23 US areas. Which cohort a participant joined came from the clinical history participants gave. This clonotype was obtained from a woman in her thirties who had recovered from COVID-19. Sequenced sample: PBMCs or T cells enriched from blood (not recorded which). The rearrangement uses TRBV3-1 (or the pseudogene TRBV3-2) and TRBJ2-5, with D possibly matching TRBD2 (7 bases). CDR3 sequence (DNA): TGTGCCAGCAGCCCCGGACAGACAAGGGGGGGACACCAAGAGACCCAGTACTTC. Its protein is CASSPGQTRGGHQETQYF.